This T cell receptor (beta chain) was documented in a study of CD8 T cells in ankylosing spondylitis. Overall study results and limits: Seemingly distinctive of ankylosing spondylitis blood was a TCR beta motif formed by eight highly homologous variants.

The V gene's germline CDR1 is DFQATT and CDR2 SNEGSKA (reference sequence). Trimming removed 0 bases from V and 0 bases from J, with 12 bases in between. The CDR3 extends over 16 amino acids. MiXCR, applied by TCRdb to the 5' RACE reads, yields one record per CDR3 protein. This sample has 450,000 to 550,000 distinct CDR3 sequences, with approximately 5% found just once. In this sample, this clonotype turned up many times. What it recognizes is unknown. The chain recombines TRBV20-1 with TRBJ1-5; D is ambiguous. This sequence was found in a male donor with ankylosing spondylitis. The sequencing sample was made of blood, either unsorted or a sorted T cell fraction (not recorded which). The CDR3: CSARDKNVYSNQPQHF. CDR3 DNA: TGCAGTGCTAGAGATAAGAACGTTTATAGCAATCAGCCCCAGCATTTT.